This TCR beta chain is drawn from a study of OX40 agonist ivuxolimab in advanced cancers. Overall study results and limits: Average numbers of expanded clones were greater in CD8+ T cells than in CD4+. In the 0.1-3.0 mg/kg groups, partial responders showed among the lowest expansion.

Autoimmune disease history or systemic immunosuppression excluded patients. Repertoires were generated with immunoSEQ multiplex PCR, while TCRdb's copy carries only in-frame clones and drops some. The sample records about 60,000 clones, 65% to 85% being singletons. Trimming stripped 1 base from V and 7 bases from J, with 7 bases between. CDR1 is DFQATT, CDR2 SNEGSKA, per germline (reference sequence). The length of the CDR3 is 11 residues. Comment on this clone: Its target is not known.

This receptor was obtained from an adult with an advanced solid tumor such as melanoma, head and neck, liver or kidney cancer. The rearrangement uses TRBV20-1 and TRBJ1-2; D is uncertain. Sequences were derived from CD4+ or CD8+ T cells sorted from blood, sampled in a trial of the OX40 agonist ivuxolimab. The CDR3 sequence: CSARGNSGYTF. In nucleotides, the CDR3 is TGCAGTGCTAGAGGGAATAGTGGCTACACCTTC.